The 19 T cell receptor beta chains listed next were all sequenced from one sample in a study of siplizumab effects on memory and regulatory T cells. Method: immunoSEQ multiplex PCR; TCRdb's copy keeps in-frame clones and lacks some. The profile covers about 100,000 clones, with around 92% appearing a single time and under 0.15% taken by the ten largest. Sequencing input: CD4+ T cells sorted from blood. The receptors stem from a human donor in good health.

This clone was counted once. V gene TRBV7-2 combines with J gene TRBJ2-5; either TRBD1 or TRBD2 may supply D (5 bases each). V was cut by 2 bases and J by 5 bases, with 12 bases left in between. Per the germline V gene, CDR1 is SGHTA and CDR2 is FQGNSA. CDR3 length equals 14 residues. CDR3: CASSLWGTSETQYF. The CDR3 nucleotides read TGTGCCAGCAGCTTATGGGGGACCTCGGAGACCCAGTACTTC.

The chain employs TRBV6-1 and TRBJ2-3, with D maybe TRBD2 (5 bases). Between the trimmed V and J ends, which lost 0 bases and 10 bases, there was a span of 11 bases. The CDR3 loop spans 13 amino acids. Germline V lookup: CDR1 MNHNS, CDR2 SASEGT. CDR3 in DNA: TGTGCCAGCAGTGAAGCGCGAGGGCGTGCGCAGTATTTT. It codes for CASSEARGRAQYF.

This rearrangement joins TRBV15 to TRBJ1-5; D gene ambiguous. Germline CDR1 reads LNHNV; CDR2 reads YYDKDF (reference sequence). The ends were cut back, 0 bases at V and 5 bases at J, with 17 bases in the middle. This CDR3 spans 17 amino acids. The CDR3 DNA sequence: TGTGCCACCAGCAGAGATACCCCGGCGGTTGAGCATCAGCCCCAGCATTTT. Translating it yields CATSRDTPAVEHQPQHF.

The chain is built from TRBV5-5 and TRBJ2-1; D uncertain. The CDR3 is made up of 12 amino acids. V was shortened by 0 bases and J by 7 bases, with 5 bases between the two germline ends. CDR1 and CDR2 (germline): SGHKS, YYEKEE (reference sequence). Here the CDR3 DNA reads TGTGCCAGCAGCTTGGTTTTGAATGAGCAGTTCTTC. Amino acid sequence: CASSLVLNEQFF.

The chain employs TRBV7-2 and TRBJ1-2; a possible D gene is TRBD1 (5 bases). Germline V gives CDR1 SGHTA, CDR2 FQGNSA. V shed 4 bases and J shed 7 bases, with 22 bases lying between them. The CDR3 is made up of 16 amino acids. The CDR3 loop is CASSSWIQAGGGGYTF. Here the CDR3 DNA reads TGTGCCAGCAGCTCCTGGATTCAGGCTGGGGGGGGTGGCTACACCTTC.

The V and J genes are TRBV28 and TRBJ1-5, with D unresolved. The germline gives CDR1 MDHEN, CDR2 SYDVKM. With 2 bases removed from V and 4 bases from J, the gap between germline ends came to 3 bases. The CDR3 sequence is 12 residues long. For the CDR3, the DNA is TGTGCCAGCAGTTTAGTGAATCAGCCCCAGCATTTT. This translates into CASSLVNQPQHF.

The chain is built from TRBV7-9 and TRBJ1-6; 9 bases map to TRBD1. The CDR3 spans 13 residues. V was clipped by 5 bases and J by 9 bases; unmatched bases: 2. Looked up from germline, CDR1 is SEHNR and CDR2 is FQNEAQ (reference sequence). The CDR3 loop reads CASSGQGTSPLHF. The CDR3 DNA is TGTGCCAGCAGCGGACAGGGGACTTCACCCCTCCACTTT.

To note about this clone: Other DNA sequences from this sample encode an identical CDR3 as well. The chain couples TRBV5-1 to TRBJ1-3, with D perhaps matching TRBD1 (6 bases). Trimming took off 9 bases at V and 3 bases at J, with 10 bases between the two ends. Germline V CDR1 and CDR2: SGHRS, YFSETQ. The CDR3 consists of 12 residues. Here the CDR3 reads CATGAIGNTIYF. CDR3 nucleotide sequence: TGCGCCACGGGGGCAATTGGAAACACCATATATTTT.

The rearrangement uses TRBV4-2 and TRBJ2-3, with D hard to call. The CDR3 is made up of 15 amino acids. The germline V gene has CDR1 LGHNA and CDR2 YNFKEQ. The ends were cut back, 1 base at V and 1 base at J, with 9 bases in the middle. The CDR3 DNA follows: TGTGCCAGCAGCCAAGGGCACTACGGCACAGATACGCAGTATTTT. Its protein product is CASSQGHYGTDTQYF.

The chain employs TRBV9 and TRBJ1-2; D possibly corresponds to TRBD1 (5 bases). Germline lookup yields CDR1 SGDLS and CDR2 YYNGEE. Trimming cost V 4 bases and J 7 bases, with 23 bases left between them. The CDR3 extends over 16 amino acids. The CDR3 region has the DNA TGTGCCAGCAGCCCACGGGACCCTTATTACACTCGTGGCTACACCTTC. This gives the protein CASSPRDPYYTRGYTF.

This chain joins TRBV29-1 and TRBJ2-7; possible D gene TRBD2, 5 bases. This CDR3 region has 13 residues. The ends were cut back, 2 bases at V and 4 bases at J, with 12 bases in the middle. The V gene's germline CDR1 is SQVTM and CDR2 ANQGSEA. Written as DNA, the CDR3 is TGCAGCGTTGAATATAGCGTAGGGTACGAGCAGTACTTC. Translating it yields CSVEYSVGYEQYF.

This chain uses TRBV6-6 with TRBJ2-5; 7 positions match TRBD1. CDR3 length: 13 residues. Germline loops: CDR1 MNHNY, CDR2 SVGAGI (reference sequence). With V trimmed by 6 bases and J by 7 bases, 8 bases remained unmatched. The CDR3 region has the DNA TGTGCCAGCAGACAACAGGGGTGGGGGACCCAGTACTTC. Translation gives CASRQQGWGTQYF.

This chain connects TRBV5-4 to TRBJ2-7, with 8 bases lining up with TRBD2. This CDR3 is built from 14 residues. With V trimmed by 1 base and J by 4 bases, 4 bases remained unmatched. The germline V gene has CDR1 SGHNT and CDR2 YYREEE (reference sequence). CDR3 sequence: CASSLTSGGYEQYF. The CDR3 DNA sequence: TGTGCCAGCAGCTTGACTAGCGGCGGGTACGAGCAGTACTTC. Variable domain in full (rest from reference TRBV5-4 and TRBJ2-7): ETGVTQSPTHLIKTRGQQVTLRCSSQSGHNTVSWYQQALGQGPQFIFQYYREEENGRGNFPPRFSGLQFPNYSSELNVNALELDDSALYLCASSLTSGGYEQYFGPGTRLTVT.

The chain uses TRBV20-1 and TRBJ2-1; 7 bases are a match to TRBD2. The trim removed 6 bases at V and 10 bases at J, leaving 3 bases unmatched. Germline V gives CDR1 DFQATT, CDR2 SNEGSKA (reference sequence). The CDR3 extends over 10 amino acids. CDR3 residues: CSAFSGEQFF. The CDR3 DNA reads TGCAGTGCATTTAGCGGGGAGCAGTTCTTC.

The V call is TRBV7-2, the J call TRBJ1-3; D unclear. Germline V gene sequence: CDR1 SGHTA, CDR2 FQGNSA. The V end lost 1 base, the J end lost 0 bases, and 4 bases lay between the germline ends. This CDR3 has 14 residues. DNA of the CDR3: TGTGCCAGCAGCTTAGAGGTCTCTGGAAACACCATATATTTT. Amino acid sequence: CASSLEVSGNTIYF.

The chain employs TRBV2 and TRBJ1-6, with D perhaps matching TRBD1 (5 bases). This CDR3 is built from 15 residues. Trimming pared 6 bases from V and 5 bases from J, leaving 14 bases between. CDR1 and CDR2 from the germline V gene are SNHLY and FYNNEI. The DNA for the CDR3 is TGTGCCAGCAGAGAGGCAAAGGGGAATAATTCACCCCTCCACTTT. It specifies CASREAKGNNSPLHF.

The chain couples TRBV6-1 to TRBJ1-2; D is undetermined. Trimming cost V 8 bases and J 2 bases, with 9 bases left between them. Germline V gene lookup returns CDR1 MNHNS and CDR2 SASEGT. This CDR3 contains 12 residues. The CDR3 sequence is CASGSQNYGYTF. Here the CDR3 DNA reads TGTGCCAGCGGGAGTCAGAACTATGGCTACACCTTC.

This clone occurred once. The V call is TRBV19, the J call TRBJ2-5, with 11 bases fitting TRBD2. The CDR3 has 15 amino acids. After removal of 4 bases from V and 2 bases from J, the junction contained 3 bases not matched to a gene. Germline CDR1 is LNHDA and CDR2 is SQIVND (reference sequence). The CDR3 spells CASSTRLAGQETQYF. In DNA form, the CDR3 reads TGTGCCAGTAGTACCCGACTAGCGGGGCAAGAGACCCAGTACTTC.

This clone has just one count. This rearrangement joins TRBV28 to TRBJ1-2; no reliable D call. V lost 2 bases and J 7 bases, leaving 14 bases between the germline ends. Germline assignment: CDR1 MDHEN and CDR2 SYDVKM. The CDR3 loop spans 14 amino acids. This CDR3 is CASSLRGSRPGYTF. DNA for the CDR3: TGTGCCAGCAGTTTACGAGGGAGCAGGCCTGGCTACACCTTC.